This TCR beta chain was captured in a study of T cell repertoires in cytomegalovirus infection. Study background: CMV epitopes that were recently identified and HLA-C-restricted were used alongside well-studied HLA-B-restricted ones. Indications of both CMV infection and matching HLA type were provided by public TCR beta signatures.

TCRdb re-called the reads with MiXCR, one entry per CDR3 protein. This table has about 500,000 distinct CDR3 sequences, roughly a third appearing once. Study-wide points: Identification of carriers of CMV plus the relevant HLA was performed using cumulative public TCR beta family frequency. HLA-C-restricted CMV clonotypes gave the most frequent clonotype in two of eight donors.

This clonotype was observed a handful of times. Its specificity is not known. The germline V gene encodes CDR1 SGHTA and CDR2 FQGNSA. Trimming shortened V by 3 bases and J by 4 bases, and 7 bases separated the two germline ends. This CDR3 comprises 13 residues. The chain employs TRBV7-2 and TRBJ2-4; D uncertain. The sequencing here drew on cultured PBMCs, taken from culture after CMV antigen stimulation. This clonotype originated in a human donor in good health (CMV status not recorded). Some clones in this sample may be carry-over from other donors' samples. The CDR3 DNA sequence: TGTGCCAGCAGCTTTACCCTTAAAAACATTCAGTACTTC. It specifies CASSFTLKNIQYF.